Each of the 27 T cell receptor beta chains below was sequenced from the same sample in a study of T cells after yellow fever vaccination. TCRdb reanalysed the 5' RACE reads using MiXCR and keeps one entry per CDR3 protein. The repertoire has 350,000 to 550,000 distinct CDR3 sequences, approximately 18% of them found once; the top ten carry roughly a sixth. The sample in question was PBMCs, obtained before the yellow fever booster vaccination. All receptors derive from a young man who received the YFV17D yellow fever vaccine.

This clonotype has only a few counts. The CDR3 nucleotides are TGCGCCAGCAGTTCCCTGGGACTAGCGGGGGGTCAAGAGACCCAGTACTTC. It encodes CASSSLGLAGGQETQYF. The V and J genes are TRBV5-1 and TRBJ2-5; 15 bases are shared with TRBD2. The CDR3 is 17 residues long. CDR1 and CDR2 from the germline V gene are SGHRS and YFSETQ. The trim removed 5 bases at V and 2 bases at J, leaving 7 bases unmatched.

The V and J genes are TRBV7-2 and TRBJ1-5; a weak D match, TRBD1 (5 bases). Trimming pared 5 bases from V and 2 bases from J, leaving 16 bases between. The CDR3 runs 16 residues. CDR1 and CDR2 (germline): SGHTA, FQGNSA. In DNA, the CDR3 is TGTGCCAGCAGCCCTGCGGGTGCGGGGGGCAATCAGCCCCAGCATTTT. Translating gives CASSPAGAGGNQPQHF.

The sample holds a few counts of this clonotype. V is TRBV5-1 and J is TRBJ1-2; a possible D gene is TRBD1 (5 bases). The CDR3 is 16 residues long. The V end was cut by 1 base, the J end by 0 bases, with 13 bases between. The V gene's germline CDR1 is SGHRS and CDR2 YFSETQ. CDR3 sequence reads: CASSLRSGPANYGYTF. The CDR3 DNA follows: TGCGCCAGCAGCTTGAGATCGGGACCCGCTAACTATGGCTACACCTTC.

This chain links TRBV6-1 with TRBJ1-4; D gene unclear. Germline V gene data show CDR1 as MNHNS and CDR2 as SASEGT. The CDR3 sequence is 14 residues long. V was clipped by 8 bases and J by 14 bases, with 24 bases between them. The chain's CDR3 is CASFASRNRIRLFF. The CDR3 DNA is TGTGCCAGCTTCGCGTCCCGGAACCGAATACGTCTGTTTTTT.

The table lists this clonotype with a few counts. The chain couples TRBV7-3 to TRBJ1-4, with a weak D call TRBD1 (6 bases). Trimming took 5 bases from V and 8 from J, leaving 15 bases between them. There are 14 residues in the CDR3. The germline CDR1 and CDR2 sequences are SGHTA and FQGTGA. CDR3 amino acids: CASSRHREEEKLFF. CDR3 coding DNA: TGTGCCAGCAGCCGACACAGGGAAGAAGAAAAACTGTTTTTT.

V is TRBV7-2 and J is TRBJ2-7, with no clear D. V lost 4 bases to trimming and J lost 5 bases, with 9 bases between them. The CDR3 loop spans 12 amino acids. Germline V gives CDR1 SGHTA, CDR2 FQGNSA. CDR3 coding DNA: TGTGCCAGCAGCTCCCGAGGTAACGAGCAGTACTTC. This codes for CASSSRGNEQYF. Looking up the rest from reference TRBV7-2 and TRBJ2-7 gives the full variable domain: GAGVSQSPSNKVTEKGKDVELRCDPISGHTALYWYRQSLGQGLEFLIYFQGNSAPDKSGLPSDRFSAERTGGSVSTLTIQRTQQEDSAVYLCASSSRGNEQYFGPGTRLTVT.

This clonotype appeared a few times. The chain couples TRBV7-9 to TRBJ2-2; D is uncertain. This CDR3 is built from 13 residues. V was trimmed by 6 bases and J by 10 bases, leaving 15 bases between them. Germline values: CDR1 SEHNR, CDR2 FQNEAQ (reference sequence). DNA of the CDR3: TGTGCCAGCAGTCTCATTGCTGGGCTGGAGCTGTTTTTT. Residues: CASSLIAGLELFF.

This chain connects TRBV6-2 or TRBV6-3 to TRBJ2-2; TRBD2 matches 7 bases. Germline CDR1 MNHEY, CDR2 SVGEGT. CDR3 length equals 16 residues. The J segment lost 1 base and the V segment lost 2 bases, leaving 4 bases of the junction unmatched. The CDR3 is CASSYRRGMNTGELFF. In nucleotides, the CDR3 is TGTGCCAGCAGTTACCGGCGGGGGATGAACACCGGGGAGCTGTTTTTT.

This clonotype was observed a few times. The chain joins TRBV6-5 to TRBJ2-1; either TRBD1 or TRBD2 may supply D (6 bases each). This CDR3 has 12 residues. Germline-derived CDR1 and CDR2 are MNHEY and SVGAGI. V lost 4 bases and J 11 bases, leaving 12 bases between the germline ends. DNA for the CDR3: TGTGCCAGCAGTTTCGGGGGCGCGCAGCAGTTCTTC. This encodes CASSFGGAQQFF.

The chain uses TRBV5-4 and TRBJ2-7; 13 bases agree with TRBD2. Unmatched junction bases numbered 3, after V lost 5 bases and J lost 7 bases. This CDR3 is built from 13 residues. Germline CDR1 is SGHNT and CDR2 is YYREEE (reference sequence). In nucleotides, the CDR3 is TGTGCCAGCAGTGGGGGACTAGCGGGGGAGCAGTACGTC. Translated: CASSGGLAGEQYV.

This clonotype has at least ten counts. The DNA for the CDR3 is TGTGCCACCAGCAGAGGGGGCGGGAATACGCAGTATTTT. Its protein product is CATSRGGGNTQYF. This sequence joins TRBV15 and TRBJ2-3; D might be TRBD2 (6 bases). The CDR3 length is 13 residues. Trimming left V 1 base short and J 7 bases short, with 9 bases between. CDR1 is LNHNV and CDR2 is YYDKDF in the germline V gene (reference sequence).

Details on this clonotype: This may arise from a read error, as a much more abundant clone is one base away. V is TRBV7-2 and J is TRBJ2-3, with TRBD1 identical over 10 bases. Germline assignment: CDR1 SGHTA and CDR2 FQGNSA. Trimming at V came to 4 bases and at J to 8 bases, leaving 12 bases not matched to a gene. This CDR3 spans 16 amino acids. CDR3 sequence (DNA): TGTGCCAGCAGCTCTTCCCGGGACAGGGGTCGTGTTACGCAGTATTTT. Protein product: CASSSSRDRGRVTQYF.

The chain combines TRBV29-1 with TRBJ1-4, with D possibly TRBD1 on 5 matching bases. The germline V gene encodes CDR1 SQVTM and CDR2 ANQGSEA. V gave up 7 bases and J gave up 7 bases, with 13 bases separating them. This CDR3 comprises 12 residues. DNA of the CDR3: TGCAGCGCCTACCGGGGCGGTGAAAAACTGTTTTTT. Translated: CSAYRGGEKLFF.

This clonotype was recorded a few times. The chain employs TRBV7-2 and TRBJ2-2; no firm D call. CDR3 length: 16 residues. Germline V CDR1 and CDR2: SGHTA, FQGNSA. Between the trimmed V and J ends, which lost 2 bases and 1 base, there was a span of 11 bases. DNA for the CDR3: TGTGCCAGCAGCTTACGCAGGTCGAAGAACACCGGGGAGCTGTTTTTT. Translated, it gives CASSLRRSKNTGELFF.

The rearrangement joins TRBV20-1 to TRBJ2-3; 9 bases are a match to TRBD2. Germline values: CDR1 DFQATT, CDR2 SNEGSKA (reference sequence). CDR3 length: 14 amino acids. Trimming cost V 4 bases and J 1 base; bases outside gene matches: 3. The CDR3 loop reads CSANQRGGTDTQYF. Here the CDR3 DNA reads TGCAGTGCTAACCAGCGGGGGGGCACAGATACGCAGTATTTT.

This clonotype showed up just a few times. The CDR3 loop is CASSFRDRGTYGYTF. The CDR3, as DNA: TGTGCCAGTAGTTTCCGGGACAGGGGAACCTATGGCTACACCTTC. The V and J genes are TRBV19 and TRBJ1-2, with 10 bases fitting TRBD1. Germline V gene sequence: CDR1 LNHDA, CDR2 SQIVND (reference sequence). J lost 4 bases, V lost 5 bases, and 7 bases had no gene match. There are 15 residues in the CDR3.

This clonotype was picked up many times. The chain couples TRBV5-1 to TRBJ2-5; D is perhaps TRBD1 (6 bases). V dropped 3 bases and J dropped 5 bases, with 11 bases sitting between them. This CDR3 region has 13 residues. Germline V gene sequence: CDR1 SGHRS, CDR2 YFSETQ. The CDR3 DNA sequence: TGCGCCAGCAGCTCTCCAGGGGAGGAGACCCAGTACTTC. This translates into CASSSPGEETQYF. The entire variable domain, with the rest obtained from reference TRBV5-1 and TRBJ2-5, is as follows: KAGVTQTPRYLIKTRGQQVTLSCSPISGHRSVSWYQQTPGQGLQFLFEYFSETQRNKGNFPGRFSGRQFSNSRSEMNVSTLELGDSALYLCASSSPGEETQYFGPGTRLLVL.

The rearrangement uses TRBV5-8 and TRBJ1-2; no clear D. V was shortened by 4 bases and J by 8 bases, with 15 bases between the two germline ends. This CDR3 has 13 amino acids. Germline CDR1 and CDR2: SGHTS and YDEGEE. The CDR3 bases are TGTGCCAGCAGCCCCTCGGGGATTGGAGGCTACACCTTC. This gives the protein CASSPSGIGGYTF.

This clonotype was picked up a small number of times. The chain combines TRBV6-2 or TRBV6-3 with TRBJ2-7, with unresolved D. The CDR3 has 14 amino acids. Germline-derived CDR1 and CDR2 are MNHEY and SVGEGT. V was trimmed by 0 bases and J by 1 base, leaving 7 bases between them. CDR3 coding DNA: TGTGCCAGCAGTTACTCGACCCTTTCCTACGAGCAGTACGTC. Translated: CASSYSTLSYEQYV.

This rearrangement joins TRBV5-1 to TRBJ2-3, with no clear D. The V gene's germline CDR1 is SGHRS and CDR2 YFSETQ. The CDR3 contains 16 residues. The V end was cut by 0 bases, the J end by 2 bases, with 13 bases between. This chain's CDR3 is CASSLAWDHNTDTQYF. CDR3 DNA sequence: TGCGCCAGCAGCTTGGCATGGGATCATAACACAGATACGCAGTATTTT.

The gene calls are TRBV20-1 and TRBJ2-5; D is uncertain. The CDR3 is made up of 17 amino acids. Germline V gene lookup returns CDR1 DFQATT and CDR2 SNEGSKA (reference sequence). V lost 6 bases and J lost 2, with 25 bases in between. CDR3 sequence (DNA): TGCAGTGCGGAACCGGGCGCATCTCTGGTCGGGCAAGAGACCCAGTACTTC. This gives the protein CSAEPGASLVGQETQYF.

The gene calls are TRBV5-1 and TRBJ2-3, with D perhaps being TRBD1 or TRBD2 (6 bases each). CDR3 length equals 15 residues. V was shortened by 4 bases and J by 2 bases, with 14 bases between the two germline ends. Germline V gene sequence: CDR1 SGHRS, CDR2 YFSETQ. CDR3 nucleotide sequence: TGCGCCAGCAGCCCTATTCGGGGGCCCACAGATACGCAGTATTTT. Amino acid sequence: CASSPIRGPTDTQYF. The whole variable domain, remainder taken from reference TRBV5-1 and TRBJ2-3, is KAGVTQTPRYLIKTRGQQVTLSCSPISGHRSVSWYQQTPGQGLQFLFEYFSETQRNKGNFPGRFSGRQFSNSRSEMNVSTLELGDSALYLCASSPIRGPTDTQYFGPGTRLTVL.

The rearrangement links TRBV4-2 to TRBJ2-5; D unresolved. The CDR3 covers 15 residues. Trimming removed 5 bases from V and 2 bases from J, with 15 bases in between. Per the germline V gene, CDR1 is LGHNA and CDR2 is YNFKEQ. CDR3 in amino acids: CASSYGRNSQETQYF. DNA for the CDR3: TGTGCCAGCAGCTACGGACGGAACAGTCAAGAGACCCAGTACTTC.

This sequence joins TRBV12-3 or TRBV12-4 and TRBJ2-1; 8 bases line up with TRBD1. The CDR3 has 15 amino acids. Trimming cost V 3 bases and J 9 bases; bases outside gene matches: 10. The CDR3 DNA sequence: TGTGCCAGCAGTTTCCAGGGGGCGGGTCCGGGTGAGCAGTTCTTC. Amino acids: CASSFQGAGPGEQFF.

This clonotype was counted once. The DNA for the CDR3 is TGCGCCAGCAGCCGACTGACAGACTCGGTAATGAACACTGAAGCTTTCTTT. This encodes CASSRLTDSVMNTEAFF. The V and J genes are TRBV5-1 and TRBJ1-1; a weak D match, TRBD1 (5 bases). The germline V gene encodes CDR1 SGHRS and CDR2 YFSETQ. V was trimmed by 4 bases and J by 0 bases, leaving 19 bases between them. This CDR3 spans 17 amino acids.

This clonotype was recorded a few times. The chain combines TRBV11-2 with TRBJ2-5; tentatively, D is TRBD1 or TRBD2 (7 bases each). The V and J ends lost 5 bases and 7 bases respectively, with 17 bases between them. This CDR3 has 14 residues. Germline loops: CDR1 SGHAT, CDR2 FQNNGV. Here the CDR3 reads CASSPSTGRGTQYF. CDR3 nucleotide sequence: TGTGCCAGCAGCCCATCGACAGGGAGGGGGACCCAGTACTTC. Full variable domain (missing parts from reference TRBV11-2 and TRBJ2-5): EAGVAQSPRYKIIEKRQSVAFWCNPISGHATLYWYQQILGQGPKLLIQFQNNGVVDDSQLPKDRFSAERLKGVDSTLKIQPAKLEDSAVYLCASSPSTGRGTQYFGPGTRLLVL.

There are a few counts of this clonotype. This chain links TRBV10-2 with TRBJ1-5; D unresolved. The CDR3 is 12 amino acids. The V gene lost 2 bases and the J gene lost 5 bases, with 4 bases spanning the gap. Germline V lookup: CDR1 WSHSY, CDR2 SAAADI. Here the CDR3 reads CASSEDYQPQHF. In nucleotides, the CDR3 is TGCGCCAGCAGTGAGGACTATCAGCCCCAGCATTTT.